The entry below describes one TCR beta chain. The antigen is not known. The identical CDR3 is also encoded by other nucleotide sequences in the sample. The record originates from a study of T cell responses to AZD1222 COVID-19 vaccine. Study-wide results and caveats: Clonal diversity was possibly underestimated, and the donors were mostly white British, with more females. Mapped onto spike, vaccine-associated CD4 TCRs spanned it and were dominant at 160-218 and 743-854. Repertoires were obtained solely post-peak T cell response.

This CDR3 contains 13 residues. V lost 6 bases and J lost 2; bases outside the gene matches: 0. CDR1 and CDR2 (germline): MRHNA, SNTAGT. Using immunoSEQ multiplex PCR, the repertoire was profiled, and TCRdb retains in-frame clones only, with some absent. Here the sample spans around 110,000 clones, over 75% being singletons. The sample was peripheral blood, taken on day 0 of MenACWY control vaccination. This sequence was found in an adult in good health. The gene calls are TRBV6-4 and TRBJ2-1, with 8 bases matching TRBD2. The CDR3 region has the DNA TGTGCCAGCAGCGGGGGGGCCTACAATGAGCAGTTCTTC. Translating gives CASSGGAYNEQFF.